This paragraph covers one T cell receptor beta chain sequence. It has no known antigen specificity. Base qualities are not recorded, but no much larger clone differs from it by a single base. No treatment had been received by any patient before thyroid surgery. Patient clinical samples collected from the early 2010s to the late 2010s were retrospectively analysed using T-cell receptor beta sequencing. These data are taken from a study of metastatic and nonmetastatic thyroid tumors (dated by TCRdb to the early 2020s). Broadly, across the study: Repertoires were compared across peripheral blood and tumor or nodule tissue samples from malignant and benign thyroid patients. General study outcomes and caveats: In both blood and tumor samples, malignant tumors were reported to have significantly higher TCR beta diversity than benign nodules.

The CDR3 has 14 amino acids, counting the end cysteine and phenylalanine. The DNA shown is the 42-base CDR3, in frame from base 1. V gives up 1 base and J gives up 2 bases, and the segment between their germline ends measures 9 bases. Via the germline V gene (reference sequence), CDR1 is DFQATT and CDR2 SNEGSKA. The library was obtained by PCR. TCRdb lists the instrument as Illumina HiSeq 4000. High-throughput sequencing was used to profile the TCR beta-chain CDR3 region of every patient. Under the source paper's analysis protocol: Drawing on CDR3 differences between clinicopathological groups, the researchers built a classifier meant to tell apart patients with distant-metastatic papillary thyroid cancer. The Shannon index was used to measure repertoire diversity, and the Morisita-Horn index was used to measure how similar tumor and blood repertoires were. TCRdb redid the processing of the public reads, applying fastp at Q25 and MiXCR, and retained in-frame beta chains. TCRdb's processing, not the authors', yielded these V and J calls. In this sample the table shows under 25,000 clones, about a quarter of which occur a single time. The ten largest clones capture approximately 6.3% of the sample.

Sequencing was carried out using blood. This chain joins TRBV20-1 to TRBJ1-3; TRBD1 is possibly the D segment (5 matching bases). The origin of this receptor is a female donor with papillary thyroid cancer or a benign thyroid nodule (not recorded which). Some clones in this sample may be carry-over from other donors' samples. The nucleotides read TGCAGTGCTAGAGGCCCAGGGACTGGAAACACCATATATTTT. It translates to CSARGPGTGNTIYF.